These 28 T cell receptor beta chains were sequenced from one sample in a study of T cells in Graves' hyperthyroidism and ophthalmopathy. Amplification of TCR beta CDR3 regions used RNA as the template. First-round RT-PCR with HTBI primers amplified the TCR CDR3 region. TCRdb reprocessed the multiplex PCR reads via MiXCR and lists one record per CDR3 protein. The table has fewer than 55,000 distinct CDR3 sequences, roughly 56% seen once. Material for sequencing was peripheral blood or thyroid tissue (not recorded which). These receptors were collected from a man aged 18-30 years with Graves' hyperthyroidism.

The J gene is TRBJ2-7, the V gene TRBV7-2, with D possibly TRBD1 on 6 matching bases. V was shortened by 6 bases and J by 6 bases, with 21 bases between the two germline ends. This CDR3 has 15 amino acids. Germline V gene data show CDR1 as SGHTA and CDR2 as FQGNSA. The CDR3 loop is CASRTGQGKNCEQYF. For the CDR3, the DNA is TGTGCCAGCAGAACGGGGCAGGGGAAGAACTGCGAGCAGTACTTC.

Concerning this clonotype: Just one base apart from a much larger clone, this may be a read error. The chain recombines TRBV28 with TRBJ2-5; TRBD1 agrees at 9 bases. Trimming cost V 2 bases and J 7 bases; bases outside gene matches: 8. From germline, CDR1 is MDHEN and CDR2 SYDVKM. The CDR3 totals 15 residues. CDR3 sequence: CASSLMGGTGRTQYF. Written as DNA, the CDR3 is TGTGCCAGCAGTTTAATGGGTGGGACAGGGCGGACCCAGTACTTC. Full variable domain (remainder filled in from reference TRBV28 and TRBJ2-5): DVKVTQSSRYLVKRTGEKVFLECVQDMDHENMFWYRQDPGLGLRLIYFSYDVKMKEKGDIPEGYSVSREKKERFSLILESASTNQTSMYLCASSLMGGTGRTQYFGPGTRLLVL.

V is TRBV29-1 and J is TRBJ1-2; D perhaps matches TRBD1 (5 bases). Trimming removed 3 bases at V and 7 bases at J, with 15 bases between. The CDR3 spans 13 residues. The germline gives CDR1 SQVTM, CDR2 ANQGSEA. CDR3 in DNA: TGCAGCGTTGATCGGCCAGGGAGAGGTGGCTACACCTTC. Protein sequence: CSVDRPGRGGYTF. Filled out from reference TRBV29-1 and TRBJ1-2, the complete variable domain reads SAVISQKPSRDICQRGTSLTIQCQVDSQVTMMFWYRQQPGQSLTLIATANQGSEATYESGFVIDKFPISRPNLTFSTLTVSNMSPEDSSIYLCSVDRPGRGGYTFGSGTRLTVV.

The chain links TRBV20-1 to TRBJ1-6; D may be TRBD1 (6 bases). Germline V gene lookup returns CDR1 DFQATT and CDR2 SNEGSKA (reference sequence). This CDR3 contains 14 residues. V was trimmed by 2 bases and J by 6 bases, leaving 11 bases between them. The CDR3 nucleotides read TGCAGTGCTAGATGGGACAACTTTAATTCACCCCTCCACTTT. Translation gives CSARWDNFNSPLHF.

The chain joins TRBV7-6 to TRBJ1-1, with no clear D. This CDR3 comprises 13 residues. In germline, CDR1 is SGHVS, CDR2 FNYEAQ. Trimming left V 1 base short and J 6 bases short, with 9 bases between. CDR3 sequence reads: CASSLGTGAEAFF. The CDR3 bases are TGTGCCAGCAGCTTAGGGACTGGAGCTGAAGCTTTCTTT.

There are many counts of this clonotype. The rearrangement links TRBV7-3 to TRBJ1-1; D is uncertain. Germline CDR1 and CDR2: SGHTA and FQGTGA. This CDR3 region has 13 residues. Trimming removed 5 bases at V and 2 bases at J, with 9 bases between. The CDR3 nucleotides are TGTGCCAGCAGCCCCAATCGAAACACTGAAGCTTTCTTT. Translating gives CASSPNRNTEAFF.

On this clonotype: A junction end diverges from the germline sequence, so it may reflect a read error. The chain employs TRBV10-2 and TRBJ1-1; D remains unclear. CDR1 and CDR2 from the germline V gene are WSHSY and SAAADI. The CDR3 consists of 13 residues. In DNA, the CDR3 is TGCGCCAGCAGTGTCTGGCTGAGCACTGAAGCTCTCTTT. Its translation: CASSVWLSTEALF.

Regarding this clonotype: An end of the junction differs from the germline gene, which may be a read error. This CDR3 is CASGLMSTGSGYSYTF. The CDR3, as DNA: TGTGCCAGCGGCTTAATGTCGACAGGGTCGGGCTATAGCTACACCTTC. The rearrangement joins TRBV7-3 to TRBJ1-2; TRBD1 matches at 7 bases. This CDR3 is built from 16 residues. From germline, CDR1 is SGHTA and CDR2 FQGTGA.

By sample share, this clonotype is medium-sized (0.01 to 0.1%). V gene TRBV20-1 combines with J gene TRBJ1-5; 7 bases agree with TRBD1. Per the germline V gene, CDR1 is DFQATT and CDR2 is SNEGSKA (reference sequence). Trimming cost V 0 bases and J 6 bases; bases outside gene matches: 2. CDR3 size: 13 residues. In nucleotides, the CDR3 is TGCAGTGCTAGAGATCAGGGGGGTCAGCCCCAGCATTTT. It translates to CSARDQGGQPQHF.

The chain joins TRBV12-3 or TRBV12-4 to TRBJ1-1; D might be TRBD1 (6 bases). The V and J ends lost 8 bases and 5 bases respectively, with 9 bases between them. There are 11 residues in the CDR3. The DNA for the CDR3 is TGTGCCAGCCCGAGGGGGACTGAAGCTTTCTTT. Its protein product is CASPRGTEAFF.

This clonotype was seen a handful of times. The gene calls are TRBV29-1 and TRBJ1-1, with a weak D call TRBD1 (5 bases). CDR1 and CDR2 (germline): SQVTM, ANQGSEA. Trimming removed 7 bases at V and 7 bases at J, with 19 bases between. CDR3 length equals 13 residues. Written as DNA, the CDR3 is TGCAGCGCCGGAGGGGCTCAAACGGGTGAAGCTTTCTTT. Translating gives CSAGGAQTGEAFF.

This clonotype was counted at least ten times. The rearrangement joins TRBV4-3 to TRBJ1-5; tentative D call: TRBD1 (6 bases). CDR1 and CDR2 (germline): LGHNA, YSLEER. V was shortened by 0 bases and J by 7 bases, with 10 bases between the two germline ends. CDR3 length: 14 amino acids. DNA for the CDR3: TGCGCCAGCAGCCAAGATCTCGGGGGCCAGCCCCAGCATTTT. Protein: CASSQDLGGQPQHF.

This sequence joins TRBV7-2 and TRBJ1-1, with D possibly TRBD1 on 5 matching bases. Germline values: CDR1 SGHTA, CDR2 FQGNSA. The CDR3 covers 14 residues. The V end was cut by 4 bases, the J end by 1 base, with 10 bases between. The CDR3 nucleotides read TGTGCCAGCAGCTCTCATGGACAGAACACTGAAGCTTTCTTT. Amino acid sequence: CASSSHGQNTEAFF.

This clonotype was detected a few times. This may be a read error: a much more frequent sequence differs by one nucleotide. The chain employs TRBV6-5 and TRBJ2-7, with TRBD2 identical over 8 bases. The V segment lost 2 bases and the J segment 2 bases; nucleotides outside the gene matches: 5. Germline values: CDR1 MNHEY, CDR2 SVGAGI. CDR3 length: 15 amino acids. Here the CDR3 reads CASSYPAGVPYEQYF. CDR3 DNA: TGTGCCAGCAGTTACCCAGCGGGAGTTCCCTACGAGCAGTACTTC.

The genes are TRBV10-2 and TRBJ1-2; no reliable D call. The CDR3 consists of 11 residues. The ends were cut back, 6 bases at V and 12 bases at J, with 14 bases in the middle. Germline V CDR1 and CDR2: WSHSY, SAAADI. This CDR3 reads CASRNGSGNTF. CDR3 sequence (DNA): TGCGCCAGCAGAAACGGGTCCGGCAACACCTTC.

About this clonotype: This may arise from a read error, as a much more abundant clone is one base away. Without the conserved terminal phenylalanine or tryptophan, this CDR3 likely stems from a read error. This chain connects TRBV24-1 to TRBJ2-5; 7 positions agree with TRBD1. Germline V CDR1 and CDR2: KGHDR, SFDVKD. This CDR3 region has 19 residues. Germline trimming cut 8 bases from V and 3 bases from J; bases unmatched to any gene: 23. The CDR3: CATNDRRQGKTLKKETQYL. The CDR3 nucleotides are TGTGCCACCAATGACCGCAGACAGGGAAAGACATTAAAAAAAGAGACCCAGTACCTC.

This clonotype appeared once. A read error may explain this, as a much larger clone is one base away. The chain has TRBV30 and TRBJ1-2; a weak D match, TRBD1 (6 bases). The CDR3 spans 12 residues. Trimming shortened V by 2 bases and J by 4 bases, and 8 bases separated the two germline ends. Germline V lookup: CDR1 GTSNPN, CDR2 SVGIG (reference sequence). CDR3 bases: TGTGCCTGGAGTCCGGACAGCTATGGCTACACCTTC. Amino acids: CAWSPDSYGYTF.

In this sample, this clonotype turned up a few times. This chain uses TRBV5-1 with TRBJ2-7, with D unclear. Germline CDR1 reads SGHRS; CDR2 reads YFSETQ. V shed 0 bases and J shed 3 bases, with 13 bases lying between them. This CDR3 is built from 15 residues. CDR3 protein: CASSLDRGAFYEQYF. In DNA, the CDR3 is TGCGCCAGCAGCTTGGATCGCGGAGCCTTCTACGAGCAGTACTTC.

This clonotype came up many times. The rearrangement joins TRBV10-3 to TRBJ2-5, with 11 bases lining up with TRBD2. The CDR3 length is 14 residues. Germline CDR1 ENHRY, CDR2 SYGVKD. Trimming at V came to 3 bases and at J to 4 bases, leaving 1 base not matched to a gene. CDR3 amino acids: CAISDLAGGETQYF. The CDR3 coding sequence is TGTGCCATCAGTGATCTAGCGGGGGGAGAGACCCAGTACTTC.

This clonotype was counted at least ten times. The J gene is TRBJ2-5, the V gene TRBV28, with 10 bases fitting TRBD2. V trimming: 6 bases; J trimming: 5 bases; junction bases outside the gene matches: 9. Germline assignment: CDR1 MDHEN and CDR2 SYDVKM. This CDR3 region has 15 residues. The CDR3 nucleotides read TGTGCCAGCAGCAAAGAGCGGGAGGGCCGGGAGACCCAGTACTTC. Translated: CASSKEREGRETQYF.

The rearrangement uses TRBV10-1 and TRBJ1-2; 8 bases are shared with TRBD1. The CDR3 contains 13 residues. The germline CDR1 and CDR2 sequences are WNHNN and SYGVQD (reference sequence). J lost 8 bases, V lost 2 bases, and 4 bases had no gene match. CDR3 in DNA: TGCGCCAGCAGTGAGGACAGGGGAACGGGCTACACCTTC. Protein sequence: CASSEDRGTGYTF.

In this sample, this clonotype turned up many times. The V and J genes are TRBV7-9 and TRBJ2-3; D ambiguous. The germline CDR1 and CDR2 sequences are SEHNR and FQNEAQ (reference sequence). Trimming took 4 bases from V and 5 from J, leaving 10 bases between them. The CDR3 totals 13 residues. Here the CDR3 DNA reads TGTGCCAGCAGCTACTTTAGAGGAGATACGCAGTATTTT. Its protein is CASSYFRGDTQYF.

Concerning this clonotype: A much larger clonotype is one base distant, so this may be a read error. The chain uses TRBV10-3 and TRBJ1-1; maybe TRBD1 (5 bases). This CDR3 contains 15 residues. Per the germline V gene, CDR1 is ENHRY and CDR2 is SYGVKD. V shed 5 bases and J shed 7 bases, with 20 bases lying between them. The CDR3 nucleotides read TGTGCCATCAGTTTTCGTGGGGCTTTATCTAATGAAGCTTTCTTT. This encodes CAISFRGALSNEAFF.

To note about this clonotype: This is likely a read error, given that the CDR3 carries no conserved phenylalanine or tryptophan at its end. This chain links TRBV20-1 with TRBJ1-5; perhaps TRBD1 as D (5 bases). V was shortened by 6 bases and J by 7 bases, with 13 bases between the two germline ends. Germline loops: CDR1 DFQATT, CDR2 SNEGSKA (reference sequence). The CDR3 extends over 12 amino acids. The CDR3 is CSAGRRGQPQHL. The CDR3 nucleotides read TGCAGTGCGGGACGGCGGGGGCAGCCCCAGCATCTT.

The CDR3 region has the DNA TGTGCCAGCAGCTGGAAAGGGGGGAACACTGAAGCTTTCTTT. Amino acids: CASSWKGGNTEAFF. V usage is TRBV6-5 and J usage is TRBJ1-1, with D perhaps TRBD1 (6 bases). The V end was cut by 6 bases, the J end by 1 base, with 12 bases between. The CDR3 is 14 residues long. Germline-derived CDR1 and CDR2 are MNHEY and SVGAGI.

CDR3 nucleotides: TGCAGCGTGTACCGGACTAGCGGAGAACAGTACTTC. It translates to CSVYRTSGEQYF. V usage is TRBV29-1 and J usage is TRBJ2-7; 10 nucleotides match TRBD2. Germline CDR1 and CDR2: SQVTM and ANQGSEA. The V and J ends lost 6 bases and 10 bases, in that order; junction bases with no gene match: 9. There are 12 residues in the CDR3.

This clonotype was seen at least ten times. V is TRBV5-1 and J is TRBJ2-7; 7 bases align to TRBD1. This CDR3 comprises 16 residues. The germline V gene has CDR1 SGHRS and CDR2 YFSETQ. Trimming took 4 bases from V and 0 from J; bases not matched to a gene: 10. The CDR3 DNA reads as TGCGCCAGCAGCCTCTCGGACAGGCCATACTCCTACGAGCAGTACTTC. Protein: CASSLSDRPYSYEQYF. Complete variable domain (other parts from reference TRBV5-1 and TRBJ2-7): KAGVTQTPRYLIKTRGQQVTLSCSPISGHRSVSWYQQTPGQGLQFLFEYFSETQRNKGNFPGRFSGRQFSNSRSEMNVSTLELGDSALYLCASSLSDRPYSYEQYFGPGTRLTVT.

The genes are TRBV30 and TRBJ2-2, with D perhaps matching TRBD1 or TRBD2 (6 bases each). In germline, CDR1 is GTSNPN, CDR2 SVGIG (reference sequence). The germline V and J ends were trimmed by 4 bases and 4 bases, with 16 bases remaining between them. The length of the CDR3 is 15 residues. CDR3 bases: TGTGCCTGGACCGGGGGCCCTTGGGGCACCGGGGAGCTGTTTTTT. It encodes CAWTGGPWGTGELFF.